This TCR beta chain was observed in a study of STAT5B mutations in CD4+ large granular lymphocyte leukemia. Findings and caveats of the study: Patient CD4-sorted repertoires stayed more clonal than healthy ones after leukemic-clone removal. Data were not HLA-matched across samples.

V trimming: 5 bases; J trimming: 7 bases; junction bases outside the gene matches: 12. The CDR3 has 15 residues. Germline-derived CDR1 and CDR2 are SGHVS and FNYEAQ. Measured with immunoSEQ multiplex PCR; TCRdb has only the in-frame clones, and not every one. The table shows roughly 30,000 clones, with more than 65% occurring only once. About this clone itself: What it binds is unknown.

The specimen was CD4+ T cells from blood buffy coats. The clonotype was recovered from a human donor in good health. This chain connects TRBV7-6 to TRBJ2-7; TRBD1 matches at 9 bases. The chain's CDR3 is CASSPEAMTGGEQYF. DNA of the CDR3: TGTGCCAGCAGCCCAGAAGCCATGACAGGGGGAGAGCAGTACTTC.